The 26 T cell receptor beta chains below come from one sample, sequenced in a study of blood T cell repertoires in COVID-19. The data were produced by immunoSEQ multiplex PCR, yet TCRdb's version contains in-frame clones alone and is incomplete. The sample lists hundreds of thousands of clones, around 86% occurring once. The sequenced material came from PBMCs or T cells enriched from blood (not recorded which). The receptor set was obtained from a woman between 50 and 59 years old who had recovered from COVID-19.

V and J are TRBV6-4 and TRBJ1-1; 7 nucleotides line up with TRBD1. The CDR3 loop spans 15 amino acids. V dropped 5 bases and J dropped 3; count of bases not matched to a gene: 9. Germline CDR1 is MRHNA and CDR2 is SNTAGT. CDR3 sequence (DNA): TGTGCCAGCAGTCGGACAGGATTAAGTGACACTGAAGCTTTCTTT. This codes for CASSRTGLSDTEAFF.

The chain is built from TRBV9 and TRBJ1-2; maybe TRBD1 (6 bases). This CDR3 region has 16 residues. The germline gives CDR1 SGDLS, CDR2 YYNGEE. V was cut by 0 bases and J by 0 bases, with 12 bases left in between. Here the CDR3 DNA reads TGTGCCAGCAGCGTAGCTGTGGCAGGGGCTAACTATGGCTACACCTTC. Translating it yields CASSVAVAGANYGYTF.

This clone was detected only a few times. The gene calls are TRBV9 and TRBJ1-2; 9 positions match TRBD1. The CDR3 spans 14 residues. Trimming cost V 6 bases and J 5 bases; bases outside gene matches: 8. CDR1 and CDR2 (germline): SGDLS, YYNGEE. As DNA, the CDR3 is TGTGCCAGCACCTCCGGGACAGGGACTTATGGCTACACCTTC. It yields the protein CASTSGTGTYGYTF.

The DNA of the CDR3 is TGTGCCAGCAGCTTTAGCGGGACGAACACCGGGGAGCTGTTTTTT. Encoded protein: CASSFSGTNTGELFF. The chain combines TRBV7-3 with TRBJ2-2, with TRBD2 matching 8 bases. Germline CDR1 and CDR2: SGHTA and FQGTGA. This CDR3 spans 15 amino acids. With V trimmed by 3 bases and J by 0 bases, 0 bases remained unmatched.

CDR3 DNA sequence: TGTGCCAGCAGCTTAGGTGGGACAGGGGGCTTGTACACCTTC. Protein sequence: CASSLGGTGGLYTF. The chain combines TRBV11-2 with TRBJ1-2; 12 bases align to TRBD1. The CDR3 is made up of 14 amino acids. V dropped 1 base and J dropped 11; count of bases not matched to a gene: 5. CDR1 is SGHAT, CDR2 FQNNGV, per germline.

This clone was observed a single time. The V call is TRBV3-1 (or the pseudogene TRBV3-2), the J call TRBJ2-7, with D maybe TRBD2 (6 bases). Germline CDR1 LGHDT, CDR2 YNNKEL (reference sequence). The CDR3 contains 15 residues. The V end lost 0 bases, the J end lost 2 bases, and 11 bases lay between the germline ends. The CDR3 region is CASSQDVSGAYEQYF. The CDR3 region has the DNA TGTGCCAGCAGCCAAGATGTGTCGGGAGCCTACGAGCAGTACTTC.

CDR3 nucleotides: TGTGCCACCCTGGGACAGTGGGCGAACGAGCAGTACTTC. It is translated as CATLGQWANEQYF. The chain recombines TRBV28 with TRBJ2-7; 7 positions match TRBD1. The J segment lost 5 bases and the V segment lost 10 bases, leaving 11 bases of the junction unmatched. Germline CDR1 and CDR2: MDHEN and SYDVKM. The CDR3 is made up of 13 amino acids.

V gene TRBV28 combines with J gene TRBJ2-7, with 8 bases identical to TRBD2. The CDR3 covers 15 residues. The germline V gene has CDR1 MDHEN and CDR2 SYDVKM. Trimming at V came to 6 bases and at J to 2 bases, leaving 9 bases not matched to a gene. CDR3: CASSPGGEPAYEQYF. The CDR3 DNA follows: TGTGCCAGCAGCCCCGGGGGGGAGCCCGCCTACGAGCAGTACTTC.

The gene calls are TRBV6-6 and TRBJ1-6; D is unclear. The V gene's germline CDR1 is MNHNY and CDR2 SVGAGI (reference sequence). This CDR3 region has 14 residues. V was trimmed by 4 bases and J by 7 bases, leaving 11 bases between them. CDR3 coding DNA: TGTGCCAGCAGTTTCTCCGGGTTGAATTCACCCCTCCACTTT. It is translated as CASSFSGLNSPLHF.

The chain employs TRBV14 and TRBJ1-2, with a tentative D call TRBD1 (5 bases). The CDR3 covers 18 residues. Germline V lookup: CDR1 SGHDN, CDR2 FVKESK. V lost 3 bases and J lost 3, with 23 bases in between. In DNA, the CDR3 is TGTGCCAGCAGCCACGCCAGAAACTCCCCCCGGGGGGACTATGGCTACACCTTC. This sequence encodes CASSHARNSPRGDYGYTF.

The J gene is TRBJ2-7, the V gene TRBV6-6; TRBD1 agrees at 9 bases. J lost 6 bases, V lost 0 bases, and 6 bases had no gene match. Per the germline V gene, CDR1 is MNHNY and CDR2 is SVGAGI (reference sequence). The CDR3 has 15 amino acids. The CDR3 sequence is CASSYSGTGLGEQYF. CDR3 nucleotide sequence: TGTGCCAGCAGTTACTCCGGGACAGGGCTTGGCGAGCAGTACTTC.

The CDR3 region is CASRRTHTNKSYGYTF. CDR3 coding DNA: TGTGCCAGCAGGCGGACACACACGAACAAGAGTTATGGCTACACCTTC. The V gene is TRBV6-4, the J gene TRBJ1-2; tentatively, D is TRBD1 (5 bases). The CDR3 spans 16 residues. With 6 bases removed from V and 5 bases from J, the gap between germline ends came to 22 bases. Per the germline V gene, CDR1 is MRHNA and CDR2 is SNTAGT.

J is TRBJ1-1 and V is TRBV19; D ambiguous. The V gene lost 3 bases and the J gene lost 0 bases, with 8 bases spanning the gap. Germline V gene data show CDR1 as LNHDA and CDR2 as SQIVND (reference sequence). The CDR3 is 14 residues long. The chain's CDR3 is CASSIGQLNTEAFF. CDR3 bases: TGTGCCAGTAGTATTGGGCAGCTGAACACTGAAGCTTTCTTT.

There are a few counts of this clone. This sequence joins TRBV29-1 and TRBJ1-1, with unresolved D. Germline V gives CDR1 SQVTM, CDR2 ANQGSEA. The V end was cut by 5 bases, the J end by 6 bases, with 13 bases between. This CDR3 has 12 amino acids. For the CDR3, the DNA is TGCAGCGTTCGGGAGGGTATGGCTGAAGCTTTCTTT. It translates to CSVREGMAEAFF.

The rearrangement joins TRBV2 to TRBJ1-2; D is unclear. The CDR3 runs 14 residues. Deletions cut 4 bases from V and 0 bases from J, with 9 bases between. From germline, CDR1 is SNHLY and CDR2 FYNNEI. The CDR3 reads CASSGQVANYGYTF. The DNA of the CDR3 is TGTGCCAGCAGTGGTCAGGTCGCTAACTATGGCTACACCTTC. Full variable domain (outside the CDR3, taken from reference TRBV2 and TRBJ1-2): EPEVTQTPSHQVTQMGQEVILRCVPISNHLYFYWYRQILGQKVEFLVSFYNNEISEKSEIFDDQFSVERPDGSNFTLKIRSTKLEDSAMYFCASSGQVANYGYTFGSGTRLTVV.

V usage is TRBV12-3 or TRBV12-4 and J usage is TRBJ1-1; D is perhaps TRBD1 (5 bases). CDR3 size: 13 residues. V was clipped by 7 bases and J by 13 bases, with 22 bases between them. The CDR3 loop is CASTLAGPEVGFF. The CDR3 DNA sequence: TGTGCCAGCACCCTGGCGGGGCCTGAGGTGGGTTTCTTT.

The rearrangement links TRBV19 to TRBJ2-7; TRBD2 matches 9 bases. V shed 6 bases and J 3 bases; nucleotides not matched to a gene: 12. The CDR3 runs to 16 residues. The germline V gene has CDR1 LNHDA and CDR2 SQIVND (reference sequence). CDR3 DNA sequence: TGTGCCAGTAGCAATTTAGCGGGAGAAGGCTTCTACGAGCAGTACTTC. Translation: CASSNLAGEGFYEQYF.

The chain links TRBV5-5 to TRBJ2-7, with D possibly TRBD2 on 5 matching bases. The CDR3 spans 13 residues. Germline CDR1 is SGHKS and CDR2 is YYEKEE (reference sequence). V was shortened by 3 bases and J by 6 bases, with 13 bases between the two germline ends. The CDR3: CASSWATTSEQYF. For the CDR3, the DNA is TGTGCCAGCAGCTGGGCCACCACTAGCGAGCAGTACTTC. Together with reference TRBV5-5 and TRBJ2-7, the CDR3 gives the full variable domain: DAGVTQSPTHLIKTRGQQVTLRCSPISGHKSVSWYQQVLGQGPQFIFQYYEKEERGRGNFPDRFSARQFPNYSSELNVNALLLGDSALYLCASSWATTSEQYFGPGTRLTVT.

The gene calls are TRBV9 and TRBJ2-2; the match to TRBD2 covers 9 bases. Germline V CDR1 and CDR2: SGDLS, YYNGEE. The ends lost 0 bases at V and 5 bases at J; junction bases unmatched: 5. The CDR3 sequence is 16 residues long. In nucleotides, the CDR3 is TGTGCCAGCAGCGTAGGTAGCGGGAGAGAAACCGGGGAGCTGTTTTTT. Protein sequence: CASSVGSGRETGELFF.

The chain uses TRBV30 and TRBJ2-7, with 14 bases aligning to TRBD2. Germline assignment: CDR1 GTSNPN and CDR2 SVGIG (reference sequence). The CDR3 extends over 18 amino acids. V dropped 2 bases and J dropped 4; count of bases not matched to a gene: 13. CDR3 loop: CAWSPLSKGLAGAYEQYF. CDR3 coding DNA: TGTGCCTGGAGTCCACTCTCTAAGGGACTAGCGGGAGCGTACGAGCAGTACTTC.

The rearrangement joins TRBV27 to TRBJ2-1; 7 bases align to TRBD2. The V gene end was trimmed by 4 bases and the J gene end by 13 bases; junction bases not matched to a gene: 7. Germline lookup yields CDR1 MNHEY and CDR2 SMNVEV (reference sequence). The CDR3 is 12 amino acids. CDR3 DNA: TGTGCCAGCAGTTCTCCTAGCGGAATCCAGTTCTTC. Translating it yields CASSSPSGIQFF.

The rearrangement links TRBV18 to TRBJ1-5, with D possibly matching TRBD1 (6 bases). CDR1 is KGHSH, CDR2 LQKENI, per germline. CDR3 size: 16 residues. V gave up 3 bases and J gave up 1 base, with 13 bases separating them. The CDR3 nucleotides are TGTGCCAGCTCACCGGGACAAATAAGGAGCAATCAGCCCCAGCATTTT. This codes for CASSPGQIRSNQPQHF.

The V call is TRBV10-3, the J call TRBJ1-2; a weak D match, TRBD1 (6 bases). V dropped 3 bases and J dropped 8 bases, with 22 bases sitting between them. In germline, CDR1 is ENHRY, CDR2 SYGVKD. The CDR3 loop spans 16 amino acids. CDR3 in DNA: TGTGCCATCAGTGATCTTTTGCTGGGACATAGGTACGGCTACACCTTC. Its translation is CAISDLLLGHRYGYTF.

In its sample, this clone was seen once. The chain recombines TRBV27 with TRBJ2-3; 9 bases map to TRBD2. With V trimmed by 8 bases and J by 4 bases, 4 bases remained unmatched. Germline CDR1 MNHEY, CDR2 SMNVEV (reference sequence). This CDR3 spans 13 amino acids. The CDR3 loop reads CASGAGGPDTQYF. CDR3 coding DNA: TGTGCCAGCGGGGCGGGAGGGCCAGATACGCAGTATTTT.

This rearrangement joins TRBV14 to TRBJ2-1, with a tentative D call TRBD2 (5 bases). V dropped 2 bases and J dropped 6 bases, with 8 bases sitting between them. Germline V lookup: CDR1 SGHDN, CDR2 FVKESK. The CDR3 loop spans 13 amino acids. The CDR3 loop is CASSQWGVNEQFF. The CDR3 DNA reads TGTGCCAGCAGCCAATGGGGAGTCAATGAGCAGTTCTTC.

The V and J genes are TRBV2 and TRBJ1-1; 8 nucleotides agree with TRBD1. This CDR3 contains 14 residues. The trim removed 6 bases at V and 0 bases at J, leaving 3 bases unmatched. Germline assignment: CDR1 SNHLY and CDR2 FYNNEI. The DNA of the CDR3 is TGTGCCAGCAGGAGGACAGGGTTGAACACTGAAGCTTTCTTT. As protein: CASRRTGLNTEAFF.